This entry is about one TCR beta chain. Its antigen is undetermined. Trimming cost V 5 bases and J 5 bases; bases outside gene matches: 8. Germline V gene sequence: CDR1 MDHEN, CDR2 SYDVKM. The CDR3 sequence is 16 residues long. Sequencing was performed with immunoSEQ multiplex PCR; in TCRdb, only in-frame clones are kept and a portion is missing. Of tens of thousands of clones in the sample, about 81% are singletons; the top ten hold 20% to 25%. This sample is drawn from a study of radiotherapy plus CTLA-4 blockade in lung cancer. Study-wide findings and caveats: Reports state that early shifts in blood T cell clones, with interferon-beta, best predicted response.

The J gene is TRBJ1-4, the V gene TRBV28; 10 nucleotides line up with TRBD1. The sequence derives from a human donor with non-small cell lung cancer that progressed on radiotherapy plus ipilimumab. This specimen was peripheral blood, taken from a patient treated with radiotherapy plus ipilimumab. The CDR3, as DNA: TGTGCCAGCAGTCCGGGACAGGGGAGCCTGAATGAAAAACTGTTTTTT. Translation: CASSPGQGSLNEKLFF.